These T cell receptor beta chains were read from a single sample in a study of blood T cell repertoires in COVID-19. The method was immunoSEQ multiplex PCR; TCRdb's version includes in-frame clones alone and lacks a portion of them. This sample has 130,000 to 150,000 clones; 75% to 90% occur once, and the top ten carry 4.5% to 6%. Sequenced sample: peripheral blood. The receptors come from a human donor in a cohort sampled during active COVID-19. Both conserved end residues are trimmed from each CDR3.

J gene,CDR3 length,V gene,CDR3 protein
TRBJ1-2,13,TRBV13,ASSLGRQGGYGYT
TRBJ1-5,13,TRBV24-1,ATSWYGLSNQPQH
TRBJ1-2,13,TRBV5-1,ASSTTGGENYGYT
TRBJ2-7,11,TRBV7-7,ASSSQGAHEQY
TRBJ2-5,13,TRBV9,ASSVRREGLETQY
TRBJ2-3,13,TRBV5-4,ASSSHQLGIDTQY
TRBJ2-3,15,TRBV7-9,ASSWSGAAERTDTQY
TRBJ2-6,14,TRBV6-1,ASSDLQGRGANVLT
TRBJ2-1,11,TRBV27,ASSLSRGDEQF
TRBJ1-2,13,TRBV30,AWRSPGARTIGYT
TRBJ2-5,10,TRBV2,ASSRPGETQY
TRBJ2-1,9,TRBV5-8,ASSLFREQF
TRBJ1-2,12,TRBV7-9,ASSSRSERYGYT
TRBJ1-3,14,TRBV5-1,ASSLAGDFSGNTIY
TRBJ2-5,12,TRBV7-6,ASSLLGTEETQY
TRBJ1-5,13,TRBV4-1,ASSQDPLLDQPQH
TRBJ1-5,13,TRBV6-6,ASSMGTDRDQPQH
TRBJ1-3,13,TRBV6-5,ASSYSNTAGNTIY
TRBJ2-2,12,TRBV9,ASSVDPGTGELF
TRBJ1-5,12,TRBV3-1/TRBV3-2,ASSFQGASQPQH
TRBJ2-3,12,TRBV4-2,ASSTSVVTDTQY
TRBJ2-3,10,TRBV12-3/TRBV12-4,ASSARGDTQY
TRBJ1-2,12,TRBV7-3,ASTWADVGYGYT
TRBJ2-6,13,TRBV30,AWSEQASGANVLT
TRBJ2-1,14,TRBV6-1,ASSETGGRLYNEQF
TRBJ2-3,12,TRBV6-4,ASSLVGDTDTQY
TRBJ1-5,14,TRBV5-1,ASSLGDLNSNQPQH
TRBJ1-1,14,TRBV5-4,ASSRGDRDMNTEAF